This T cell receptor beta chain was sequenced during a study of T cell repertoires in cytomegalovirus infection. Each CDR3 protein is one row after TCRdb ran MiXCR on the reads. The table lists under 850,000 distinct CDR3 sequences, 35% to 45% of them singletons. Germline assignment: CDR1 SGHVS and CDR2 FNYEAQ. This CDR3 comprises 17 residues. V dropped 5 bases and J dropped 2 bases, with 20 bases sitting between them. Whole-study findings and limits: In two of eight donors, the top clonotype was HLA-C-restricted CMV-specific.

As for this clonotype: Its antigen is unidentified.

This chain uses TRBV7-6 with TRBJ2-3; tentative D call: TRBD2 (5 bases). The sequenced sample was PBMCs. This TCR was recovered from a human donor in good health (CMV status not recorded). Some clones in this sample may be carry-over from other donors' samples. CDR3 coding DNA: TGTGCCAGCAGCCAAGTAAATAGCGCTCCGTTCACAGATACGCAGTATTTT. Residues: CASSQVNSAPFTDTQYF.